One sample yielded the 27 T cell receptor beta chains listed below, sequenced in a study of blood T cell repertoires in COVID-19. Assay: immunoSEQ multiplex PCR; the TCRdb copy retains only in-frame clones and omits some. The table shows fewer than 250,000 clones, with around 84% occurring only once. Material: PBMCs or T cells enriched from blood (not recorded which). The receptors were sampled from a woman in her twenties or thirties who had recovered from COVID-19.

The genes are TRBV30 and TRBJ1-2; D perhaps matches TRBD1 (5 bases). Trimming removed 0 bases at V and 2 bases at J, with 10 bases between. Germline V gene sequence: CDR1 GTSNPN, CDR2 SVGIG (reference sequence). This CDR3 spans 14 amino acids. For the CDR3, the DNA is TGTGCCTGGAGTGTTGGACACCTAAACTATGGCTACACCTTC. Amino acid sequence: CAWSVGHLNYGYTF.

V and J are TRBV5-1 and TRBJ2-1; 8 nucleotides line up with TRBD2. The CDR3 length is 16 residues. CDR1 and CDR2 (germline): SGHRS, YFSETQ. Trimming at V came to 4 bases and at J to 2 bases, leaving 8 bases not matched to a gene. CDR3 sequence (DNA): TGCGCCAGCAGCCCAGGTAGCGGGGTCACCTACAATGAGCAGTTCTTC. As protein: CASSPGSGVTYNEQFF.

The gene calls are TRBV19 and TRBJ1-2; 7 bases match TRBD1. With V trimmed by 5 bases and J by 7 bases, 10 bases remained unmatched. Germline V gene data show CDR1 as LNHDA and CDR2 as SQIVND (reference sequence). The CDR3 is made up of 14 amino acids. As DNA, the CDR3 is TGTGCCAGTAGTGGGGATCAGGGGGTAGGTGGCTACACCTTC. Translating it yields CASSGDQGVGGYTF. Based on the CDR3 plus reference TRBV19 and TRBJ1-2, the full variable domain is DGGITQSPKYLFRKEGQNVTLSCEQNLNHDAMYWYRQDPGQGLRLIYYSQIVNDFQKGDIAEGYSVSREKKESFPLTVTSAQKNPTAFYLCASSGDQGVGGYTFGSGTRLTVV.

V and J are TRBV27 and TRBJ1-6; D is perhaps TRBD1 (5 bases). Germline V gene sequence: CDR1 MNHEY, CDR2 SMNVEV (reference sequence). The CDR3 is 16 amino acids. Trimming took 7 bases from V and 8 from J, leaving 21 bases between them. The CDR3 bases are TGTGCCAGCACCCCGCGGCAGGGTTTGGCTCATTCACCCCTCCACTTT. Translation: CASTPRQGLAHSPLHF.

The genes are TRBV28 and TRBJ1-5; TRBD1 matches 8 bases. The CDR3 totals 15 residues. Per the germline V gene, CDR1 is MDHEN and CDR2 is SYDVKM. V shed 6 bases, J shed 4 bases, and the junction held 8 bases outside the gene matches. Here the CDR3 DNA reads TGTGCCAGCAGCATGGACAGGGCGTTAAATCAGCCCCAGCATTTT. Translation: CASSMDRALNQPQHF. Based on the CDR3 plus reference TRBV28 and TRBJ1-5, the full variable domain is DVKVTQSSRYLVKRTGEKVFLECVQDMDHENMFWYRQDPGLGLRLIYFSYDVKMKEKGDIPEGYSVSREKKERFSLILESASTNQTSMYLCASSMDRALNQPQHFGDGTRLSIL.

The chain joins TRBV18 to TRBJ2-5; 9 bases are a match to TRBD1. The CDR3 has 15 residues. CDR1 and CDR2 from the germline V gene are KGHSH and LQKENI. With V trimmed by 3 bases and J by 4 bases, 6 bases remained unmatched. CDR3 amino acids: CASSPPGQGTETQYF. DNA of the CDR3: TGTGCCAGCTCACCTCCGGGACAGGGAACAGAGACCCAGTACTTC.

This chain connects TRBV5-6 to TRBJ1-2, with D perhaps matching TRBD1 (5 bases). This CDR3 has 17 residues. CDR1 and CDR2 from the germline V gene are SGHDT and YYEEEE. Trimming stripped 4 bases from V and 4 bases from J, with 23 bases between. DNA of the CDR3: TGTGCCAGCAGCCCGGACATCGGGGGTGCCTCTACCTATGGCTACACCTTC. Residues: CASSPDIGGASTYGYTF.

The rearrangement links TRBV6-5 to TRBJ2-1, with 8 nucleotides matching TRBD2. The CDR3 is 15 residues long. Losses at the gene ends were 7 bases for V and 8 bases for J; bases not matched to a gene: 13. Germline V gene data show CDR1 as MNHEY and CDR2 as SVGAGI. CDR3 sequence reads: CASILTGLVDHEQFF. CDR3 coding DNA: TGTGCCAGCATCCTCACGGGACTAGTCGACCATGAGCAGTTCTTC.

This chain connects TRBV18 to TRBJ2-5; possibly TRBD2 for D (6 bases). The germline V gene has CDR1 KGHSH and CDR2 LQKENI. Trimming stripped 3 bases from V and 4 bases from J, with 15 bases between. This CDR3 has 15 amino acids. The CDR3 nucleotides are TGTGCCAGCTCACCCCGGGACTCATTCGGAGAGACCCAGTACTTC. Encoded protein: CASSPRDSFGETQYF.

This chain connects TRBV19 to TRBJ1-2; 7 bases map to TRBD1. This CDR3 has 16 residues. CDR1 is LNHDA, CDR2 SQIVND, per germline (reference sequence). V was pared by 4 bases and J by 4 bases, with 12 bases of the junction left unmatched. As DNA, the CDR3 is TGTGCCAGTAGTACTACCGGGACAGCGGGTTCCTATGGCTACACCTTC. It is translated as CASSTTGTAGSYGYTF.

The chain uses TRBV28 and TRBJ1-2, with unresolved D. Deletions cut 7 bases from V and 5 bases from J, with 14 bases between. CDR1 MDHEN and CDR2 SYDVKM come from the germline V gene. The CDR3 sequence is 13 residues long. CDR3 nucleotides: TGTGCCAGCAAGAGGCCGGGGTGGTATGGCTACACCTTC. It encodes CASKRPGWYGYTF.

The V call is TRBV19, the J call TRBJ1-1; D remains ambiguous. Trimming removed 7 bases from V and 3 bases from J, with 15 bases in between. CDR3 size: 14 residues. CDR1 is LNHDA and CDR2 is SQIVND in the germline V gene (reference sequence). CDR3 sequence (DNA): TGTGCCAGTATCTCAGAGACACTAGACACTGAAGCTTTCTTT. Translated, it gives CASISETLDTEAFF. Complete variable domain (other parts from reference TRBV19 and TRBJ1-1): DGGITQSPKYLFRKEGQNVTLSCEQNLNHDAMYWYRQDPGQGLRLIYYSQIVNDFQKGDIAEGYSVSREKKESFPLTVTSAQKNPTAFYLCASISETLDTEAFFGQGTRLTVV.

The V and J genes are TRBV19 and TRBJ2-2; the D gene is possibly TRBD2 (7 bases). Deletions cut 8 bases from V and 0 bases from J, with 13 bases between. The CDR3 length is 15 residues. The germline V gene encodes CDR1 LNHDA and CDR2 SQIVND (reference sequence). The CDR3 loop reads CASVTGGPNTGELFF. CDR3 coding DNA: TGTGCCAGTGTGACGGGGGGCCCGAACACCGGGGAGCTGTTTTTT.

This chain joins TRBV19 and TRBJ1-4; TRBD1 agrees at 8 bases. V lost 3 bases and J lost 3; bases outside the gene matches: 3. CDR3 length: 15 amino acids. Germline CDR1 is LNHDA and CDR2 is SQIVND (reference sequence). CDR3 loop: CASSMTTGANEKLFF. The CDR3 coding sequence is TGTGCCAGTAGTATGACGACAGGGGCTAATGAAAAACTGTTTTTT.

The CDR3 is CAAGRSNQPQHF. CDR3 nucleotide sequence: TGTGCTGCAGGGCGATCAAATCAGCCCCAGCATTTT. The gene calls are TRBV19 and TRBJ1-5; D is perhaps TRBD1 (5 bases). Germline V gene sequence: CDR1 LNHDA, CDR2 SQIVND (reference sequence). CDR3 size: 12 residues.

The rearrangement links TRBV19 to TRBJ1-2; TRBD1 is a possible D gene (5 bases). With 6 bases removed from V and 0 bases from J, the gap between germline ends came to 14 bases. The CDR3 extends over 15 amino acids. Germline V gene data show CDR1 as LNHDA and CDR2 as SQIVND (reference sequence). CDR3 nucleotides: TGTGCCAGTAGGCCGACGGGGACTTCTAACTATGGCTACACCTTC. Translating it yields CASRPTGTSNYGYTF.

V usage is TRBV9 and J usage is TRBJ2-7, with D perhaps matching TRBD2 (6 bases). The V gene lost 4 bases and the J gene lost 1 base, with 15 bases spanning the gap. This CDR3 is 15 amino acids long. Germline V gives CDR1 SGDLS, CDR2 YYNGEE. The CDR3 sequence is CASSFSVGTSYEQYF. CDR3 bases: TGTGCCAGCAGCTTCTCTGTCGGGACTTCCTACGAGCAGTACTTC.

This clone was seen a handful of times. This chain links TRBV5-1 with TRBJ2-2, with TRBD1 matching 10 bases. The CDR3 is 15 amino acids. The germline V gene encodes CDR1 SGHRS and CDR2 YFSETQ. Losses at the gene ends were 4 bases for V and 3 bases for J; bases not matched to a gene: 3. CDR3 nucleotides: TGCGCCAGCAGCAGAGGACAGGGGGACACCGGGGAGCTGTTTTTT. Translation gives CASSRGQGDTGELFF. The whole variable domain, remainder taken from reference TRBV5-1 and TRBJ2-2, is KAGVTQTPRYLIKTRGQQVTLSCSPISGHRSVSWYQQTPGQGLQFLFEYFSETQRNKGNFPGRFSGRQFSNSRSEMNVSTLELGDSALYLCASSRGQGDTGELFFGEGSRLTVL.

The J gene is TRBJ2-2, the V gene TRBV7-2; 8 bases are a match to TRBD1. The germline V gene has CDR1 SGHTA and CDR2 FQGNSA. This CDR3 has 15 residues. V shed 4 bases and J 1 base; nucleotides not matched to a gene: 2. CDR3: CASSSGTGNTGELFF. CDR3 in DNA: TGTGCCAGCAGCTCCGGGACAGGGAACACCGGGGAGCTGTTTTTT.

This rearrangement joins TRBV4-2 to TRBJ2-1, with D maybe TRBD1 (5 bases). The CDR3 has 15 amino acids. Germline V lookup: CDR1 LGHNA, CDR2 YNFKEQ. The V end was cut by 4 bases, the J end by 5 bases, with 15 bases between. The CDR3 loop is CASSLQARTNNEQFF. Written as DNA, the CDR3 is TGTGCCAGCAGCCTTCAAGCCAGGACAAACAATGAGCAGTTCTTC.

This rearrangement joins TRBV7-6 to TRBJ1-1, with D possibly being TRBD1 (6 bases). Germline-derived CDR1 and CDR2 are SGHVS and FNYEAQ. CDR3 length: 15 amino acids. Trimming removed 8 bases at V and 0 bases at J, with 16 bases between. CDR3 bases: TGTGCCAGCTCTGGACAGCCGTCGATGAACACTGAAGCTTTCTTT. Translating it yields CASSGQPSMNTEAFF.

This chain joins TRBV7-9 and TRBJ2-2; 10 nucleotides line up with TRBD1. Losses at the gene ends were 6 bases for V and 5 bases for J; bases not matched to a gene: 9. Germline CDR1 SEHNR, CDR2 FQNEAQ (reference sequence). The CDR3 length is 16 residues. The CDR3 loop reads CASRNGRDRGTGELFF. CDR3 nucleotides: TGTGCCAGCAGGAACGGCCGGGACAGGGGAACCGGGGAGCTGTTTTTT.

The count of this clone is one. The chain uses TRBV25-1 and TRBJ1-3; D might be TRBD1 (6 bases). In germline, CDR1 is MGHDK, CDR2 SYGVNS. The V and J ends lost 8 bases and 2 bases respectively, with 13 bases between them. This CDR3 is 14 amino acids long. DNA of the CDR3: TGTGCCAGCGGTCAGGGGACGGCTGGAAACACCATATATTTT. It is translated as CASGQGTAGNTIYF.

The chain employs TRBV28 and TRBJ1-5; the match to TRBD1 covers 7 bases. The trim removed 10 bases at V and 9 bases at J, leaving 18 bases unmatched. The germline V gene encodes CDR1 MDHEN and CDR2 SYDVKM. The CDR3 has 15 amino acids. The CDR3 DNA follows: TGTGCCACTAGCCCCGGGACAGTAAATTTTTCGCCCCAGCATTTT. Translated, it gives CATSPGTVNFSPQHF. Variable domain in full (rest from reference TRBV28 and TRBJ1-5): DVKVTQSSRYLVKRTGEKVFLECVQDMDHENMFWYRQDPGLGLRLIYFSYDVKMKEKGDIPEGYSVSREKKERFSLILESASTNQTSMYLCATSPGTVNFSPQHFGDGTRLSIL.

This clone was counted between two and nine times. This chain connects TRBV9 to TRBJ2-5; D gene unclear. CDR3 size: 13 residues. Trimming stripped 0 bases from V and 1 base from J, with 4 bases between. Germline CDR1 is SGDLS and CDR2 is YYNGEE. CDR3 bases: TGTGCCAGCAGCGTAGCTACCCAAGAGACCCAGTACTTC. This encodes CASSVATQETQYF.

V gene TRBV6-6 combines with J gene TRBJ2-7; 11 bases align to TRBD2. This CDR3 contains 16 residues. After removal of 2 bases from V and 3 bases from J, the junction contained 6 bases not matched to a gene. Per germline, CDR1 MNHNY and CDR2 SVGAGI (reference sequence). The CDR3 DNA sequence: TGTGCCAGCAGTTACAGTCGGCTAGCGGGGGGCTACGAGCAGTACGTC. Amino acid sequence: CASSYSRLAGGYEQYV.

V is TRBV7-2 and J is TRBJ1-3; D gene unclear. CDR1 is SGHTA, CDR2 FQGNSA, per germline. The CDR3 covers 15 residues. The V end was cut by 2 bases, the J end by 0 bases, with 8 bases between. CDR3 nucleotide sequence: TGTGCCAGCAGCTTATCCGTTTACTCTGGAAACACCATATATTTT. This translates into CASSLSVYSGNTIYF.